This entry concerns a single T cell receptor beta chain. Its antigen is unidentified. After removal of 6 bases from V and 1 base from J, the junction contained 2 bases not matched to a gene. This CDR3 contains 14 residues. From germline, CDR1 is MNHNS and CDR2 SASEGT. This entry belongs to a study of blood T cell dynamics during melanoma immunotherapy. General study findings and limits: Disease-control patients' PBMC repertoires became either more clonal or more diverse at W3.

Time point in this sample: week 3, after first cycle of checkpoint inhibitor. Sampling occurred pretreatment (T0) and at week 3 (W3), after cycle one of checkpoint blockade. A fixed DNA input of about 350 ng was used per bulk PBMC sample. The assay was immunoSEQ multiplex PCR, and TCRdb's table has in-frame clones only and misses some. The table lists roughly 14,000 clones, roughly 89% of them singletons, with less than 9.5% in the top ten. The material sequenced was blood, taken from a patient treated with checkpoint blockade. This receptor was taken from a human donor with melanoma. The rearrangement joins TRBV6-1 to TRBJ2-3; 9 bases match TRBD1. For the CDR3, the DNA is TGTGCCAGCAGCACAGGGGGCGGCACAGATACGCAGTATTTT. Translation: CASSTGGGTDTQYF.